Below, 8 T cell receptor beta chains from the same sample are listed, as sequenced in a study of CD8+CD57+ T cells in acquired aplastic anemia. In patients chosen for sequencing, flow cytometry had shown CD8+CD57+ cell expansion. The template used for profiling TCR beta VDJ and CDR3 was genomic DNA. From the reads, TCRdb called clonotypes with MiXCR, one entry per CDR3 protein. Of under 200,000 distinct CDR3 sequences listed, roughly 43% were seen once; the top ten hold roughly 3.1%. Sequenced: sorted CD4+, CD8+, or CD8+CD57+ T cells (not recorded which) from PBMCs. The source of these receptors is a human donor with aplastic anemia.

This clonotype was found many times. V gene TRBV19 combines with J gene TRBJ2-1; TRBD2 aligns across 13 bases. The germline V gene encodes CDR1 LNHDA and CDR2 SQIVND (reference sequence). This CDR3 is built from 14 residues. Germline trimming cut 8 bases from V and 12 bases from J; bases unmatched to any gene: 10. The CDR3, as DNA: TGTGCCAGTCGCGAGACTAGCGGGAGGTTATTGCAGTTCTTC. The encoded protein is CASRETSGRLLQFF.

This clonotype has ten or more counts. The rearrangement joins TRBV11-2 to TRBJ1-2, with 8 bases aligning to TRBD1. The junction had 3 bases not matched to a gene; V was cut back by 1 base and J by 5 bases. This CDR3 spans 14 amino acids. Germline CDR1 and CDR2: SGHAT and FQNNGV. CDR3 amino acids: CASSLVDRGYGYTF. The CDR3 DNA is TGTGCCAGCAGCTTAGTTGACAGGGGATATGGCTACACCTTC.

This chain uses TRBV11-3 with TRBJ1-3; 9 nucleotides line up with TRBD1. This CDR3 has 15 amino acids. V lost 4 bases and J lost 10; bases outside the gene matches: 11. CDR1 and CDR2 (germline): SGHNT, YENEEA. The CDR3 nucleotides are TGTGCCAGCAGCTGGGGACAGGGAAAGCTTGGGACCATATATTTT. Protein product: CASSWGQGKLGTIYF.

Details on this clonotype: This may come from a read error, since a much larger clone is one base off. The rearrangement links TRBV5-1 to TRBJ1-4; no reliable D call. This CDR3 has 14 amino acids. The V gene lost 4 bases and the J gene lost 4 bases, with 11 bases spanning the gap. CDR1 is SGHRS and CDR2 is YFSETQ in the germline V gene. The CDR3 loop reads CASSPSSLNEKLFF. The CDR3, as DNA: TGCGCCAGCAGCCCTAGTAGCCTTAATGAAAAACTGTTTTTT.

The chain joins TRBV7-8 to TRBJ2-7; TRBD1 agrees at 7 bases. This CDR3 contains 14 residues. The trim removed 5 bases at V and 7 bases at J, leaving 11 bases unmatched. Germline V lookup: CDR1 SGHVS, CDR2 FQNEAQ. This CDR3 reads CASSARQGAGEQYF. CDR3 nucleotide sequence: TGTGCCAGCAGCGCCCGACAGGGTGCGGGTGAGCAGTACTTC.

The CDR3 coding sequence is TGCGCCAGCAGCTGGTGGGACGACCTATACACAGATACGCAGTATTTT. Amino acid sequence: CASSWWDDLYTDTQYF. The genes are TRBV5-1 and TRBJ2-3; D tentatively reads TRBD1 or TRBD2 (5 bases each). The length of the CDR3 is 16 residues. V was trimmed by 3 bases and J by 2 bases, leaving 16 bases between them. Per the germline V gene, CDR1 is SGHRS and CDR2 is YFSETQ.

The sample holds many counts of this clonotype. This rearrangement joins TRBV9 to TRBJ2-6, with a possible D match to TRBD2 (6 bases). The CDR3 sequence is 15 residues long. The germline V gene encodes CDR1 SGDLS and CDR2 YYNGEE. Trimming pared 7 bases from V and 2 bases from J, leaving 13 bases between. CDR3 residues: CASGLEGTGANVLTF. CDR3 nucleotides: TGTGCCAGCGGATTGGAGGGTACTGGGGCCAACGTCCTGACTTTC.

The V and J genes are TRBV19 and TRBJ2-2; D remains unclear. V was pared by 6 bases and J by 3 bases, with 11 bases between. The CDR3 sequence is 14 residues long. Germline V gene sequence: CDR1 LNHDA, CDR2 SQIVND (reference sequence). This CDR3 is CASSRSGYTGELFF. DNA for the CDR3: TGTGCCAGTAGCCGTTCCGGGTACACCGGGGAGCTGTTTTTT.